The rows below give T cell receptor beta chains drawn from one sample of a study of T cell repertoires in cytomegalovirus infection. TCRdb re-called the reads with MiXCR, one entry per CDR3 protein. The sample shows 150,000 to 190,000 distinct CDR3 sequences, 20% to 30% of them seen only once. Sequencing input: PBMCs. These receptors all come from a human donor in good health (CMV status not recorded). Some clones in this sample may be carry-over from other donors' samples. The CDR3 runs from the conserved cysteine through the conserved F or W. A D gene is named only where the DNA matches it firmly. A row's size may be missing; if present it is once, few, many or a size class.

TRBJ1-2 | . | few | TRBV25-1 | CASSERLPYGYTF | TGTGCCAGCAGTGAGAGGCTCCCTTATGGCTACACCTTC
TRBJ2-7 | TRBD1 | . | TRBV19 | CASGQAAYEQYF | TGTGCCAGTGGACAGGCCGCCTACGAGCAGTACTTC
TRBJ1-4 | . | . | TRBV9 | CASSSRTDEKLFF | TGTGCCAGCAGCTCCCGGACGGATGAAAAACTGTTTTTT
TRBJ1-5 | . | few | TRBV20-1 | CSAPNREGSQPQHF | TGCAGTGCTCCCAACAGGGAAGGGAGTCAGCCCCAGCATTTT
TRBJ2-2 | TRBD2 | . | TRBV28 | CAGKRAGVSTGELFF | TGTGCCGGGAAGAGGGCGGGAGTGAGTACCGGGGAGCTGTTTTTT
TRBJ2-5 | . | . | TRBV6-2/TRBV6-3 | CASNGGGRKTQYF | TGTGCCAGTAACGGTGGGGGGCGAAAGACCCAGTACTTC
TRBJ2-6 | TRBD1 | . | TRBV9 | CASSDGQGAGANVLTF | TGTGCCAGCAGCGACGGACAGGGGGCCGGGGCCAACGTCCTGACTTTC
TRBJ2-1 | . | few | TRBV14 | CASSQGESGLGEQFF | TGTGCCAGCAGCCAAGGCGAGAGCGGTTTGGGTGAGCAGTTCTTC
TRBJ1-2 | TRBD1 | . | TRBV27 | CASSFQWTGGYGYTF | TGTGCCAGCAGTTTTCAGTGGACAGGTGGCTATGGCTACACCTTC
TRBJ1-3 | . | few | TRBV5-1 | CASSLPGPSSGNTIYF | TGCGCCAGCAGCCTACCGGGCCCTAGCTCTGGAAACACCATATATTTT
TRBJ2-1 | . | . | TRBV6-2/TRBV6-3 | CASSYMGEGAGYNEQFF | TGTGCCAGCAGTTACATGGGTGAAGGGGCAGGCTACAATGAGCAGTTCTTC
TRBJ2-3 | TRBD1 | . | TRBV11-2 | CASTLDRGGTDTQYF | TGTGCCAGCACACTCGACAGGGGGGGCACAGATACGCAGTATTTT
TRBJ2-1 | TRBD2 | many | TRBV7-9 | CASSLRRGDYNEQFF | TGTGCCAGCAGCCTCCGGCGGGGGGACTACAATGAGCAGTTCTTC
TRBJ1-1 | TRBD1 | . | TRBV6-1 | CASSWRDSPRTEAFF | TGTGCCAGCAGTTGGCGGGACAGTCCTAGGACTGAAGCTTTCTTT
TRBJ2-7 | TRBD2 | few | TRBV7-9 | CASSLDGRDYEQYF | TGTGCCAGCAGCTTAGACGGGAGGGACTACGAGCAGTACTTC
TRBJ2-6 | . | few | TRBV7-6 | CASSPYTRGVPSGANVLTF | TGTGCCAGCAGCCCTTACACGCGGGGCGTCCCCTCTGGGGCCAACGTCCTGACTTTC
TRBJ2-1 | TRBD2 | few | TRBV2 | CASRTSGTYNEQFF | TGTGCCAGCCGCACTAGCGGGACCTACAATGAGCAGTTCTTC
TRBJ1-2 | . | . | TRBV7-2 | CASILGGNYGYTF | TGTGCCAGCATCTTAGGCGGTAACTATGGCTACACCTTC
TRBJ2-7 | TRBD2 | . | TRBV19 | CASSPSGTSGTYEQYF | TGTGCCAGTAGCCCCAGCGGGACTAGCGGTACCTACGAGCAGTACTTC
TRBJ1-5 | . | few | TRBV12-5 | CASGLVRQALNQPQHF | TGTGCTAGTGGTTTGGTAAGGCAGGCTCTCAATCAGCCCCAGCATTTT
TRBJ2-4 | . | many | TRBV7-2 | CASSSVPTTGSLIAKNIQYF | TGTGCCAGCAGCTCTGTACCGACCACAGGGTCCCTAATAGCCAAAAACATTCAGTACTTC
TRBJ2-3 | TRBD2 | . | TRBV28 | CASSFPPGLAFTDTQYF | TGTGCCAGCAGTTTCCCCCCGGGACTAGCTTTCACAGATACGCAGTATTTT
TRBJ1-4 | . | . | TRBV12-3/TRBV12-4 | CASSPVIVGKLFF | TGTGCCAGCAGCCCAGTGATTGTTGGAAAACTGTTTTTT
TRBJ2-1 | . | few | TRBV20-1 | CSAEGARGGIGDNEQFF | TGCAGTGCTGAAGGGGCGCGGGGCGGGATCGGGGACAATGAGCAGTTCTTC
TRBJ2-3 | TRBD2 | many | TRBV7-9 | CASSLPGLAGMNTQYF | TGTGCCAGCAGCCTTCCGGGACTAGCGGGGATGAATACGCAGTATTTT
TRBJ1-1 | . | . | TRBV7-4 | CASSLVGGTTEAFF | TGTGCCAGCAGCTTAGTTGGGGGCACAACTGAAGCTTTCTTT
TRBJ2-5 | . | . | TRBV4-3 | CASSQGVGLQETQYF | TGCGCCAGCAGCCAGGGGGTGGGACTCCAAGAGACCCAGTACTTC
TRBJ2-2 | . | many | TRBV20-1 | CSARDGGTPGELFF | TGCAGTGCTAGAGATGGGGGGACCCCCGGGGAGCTGTTTTTT
TRBJ2-7 | TRBD1 | . | TRBV6-2/TRBV6-3 | CASSYSKGQNYEQYF | TGTGCCAGCAGTTACTCGAAGGGACAGAACTACGAGCAGTACTTC
TRBJ2-5 | . | many | TRBV7-9 | CASSPDSFQETQYF | TGTGCCAGCAGCCCGGACAGCTTTCAAGAGACCCAGTACTTC
TRBJ1-5 | . | few | TRBV7-9 | CASSLAIGSPTLGSNQPQHF | TGTGCCAGCAGCTTAGCAATCGGCAGCCCGACTCTTGGTAGCAATCAGCCCCAGCATTTT
TRBJ2-2 | TRBD2 | many | TRBV7-2 | CASTPEPGLATGELFF | TGTGCCAGCACCCCAGAGCCGGGACTAGCCACCGGGGAGCTGTTTTTT
TRBJ2-7 | TRBD2 | . | TRBV25-1 | CASSEWEGAYEQYF | TGTGCCAGCAGTGAATGGGAGGGTGCCTACGAGCAGTACTTC
TRBJ1-1 | . | . | TRBV9 | CASSVSRVNTEAFF | TGTGCCAGCAGCGTATCAAGGGTGAACACTGAAGCTTTCTTT
TRBJ2-7 | TRBD1 | many | TRBV7-2 | CASNLGGQGLHEQYF | TGTGCCAGCAACTTAGGGGGACAGGGTCTCCACGAGCAGTACTTC
TRBJ1-3 | . | . | TRBV18 | CASSPDNSGNTIYF | TGTGCCAGCTCACCAGACAACTCTGGAAACACCATATATTTT
TRBJ2-5 | . | . | TRBV7-2 | CASSLARAQETQYF | TGTGCCAGCAGCTTAGCGAGGGCGCAGGAGACCCAGTACTTC
TRBJ2-2 | . | . | TRBV19 | CASSIDPGYNTGELFF | TGTGCCAGTAGTATAGATCCCGGCTACAATACCGGGGAGCTGTTTTTT
TRBJ2-5 | . | many | TRBV28 | CASSFGGLMGGRGKETQYF | TGTGCCAGCAGTTTTGGGGGCCTCATGGGGGGACGCGGAAAAGAGACCCAGTACTTC
TRBJ1-5 | . | . | TRBV20-1 | CSADGDNQPQHF | TGCAGTGCTGACGGGGACAATCAGCCCCAGCATTTT
TRBJ2-2 | . | many | TRBV7-3 | CASSGASNTGELFF | TGTGCCAGCAGCGGGGCTTCGAACACCGGGGAGCTGTTTTTT
TRBJ2-1 | . | many | TRBV7-9 | CASSLVGDQRHYNEQFF | TGTGCCAGCAGCTTAGTGGGCGACCAACGCCACTACAATGAGCAGTTCTTC
TRBJ2-5 | . | many | TRBV4-3 | CASSQEAQQETQYF | TGCGCCAGCAGCCAAGAAGCCCAGCAAGAGACCCAGTACTTC
TRBJ1-3 | . | . | TRBV19 | CASRLPGSGNTIYF | TGTGCCAGTCGCTTGCCAGGGTCTGGAAACACCATATATTTT
TRBJ1-1 | . | . | TRBV19 | CASSMGGGTWSDTEAFF | TGTGCCAGTAGTATGGGAGGTGGGACGTGGTCAGACACTGAAGCTTTCTTT
TRBJ1-3 | . | . | TRBV19 | CASSTTIGNTIYF | TGTGCCAGTAGTACGACAATTGGAAACACCATATATTTT
TRBJ2-5 | . | few | TRBV2 | CASRLTGQETQYF | TGTGCCAGCAGGTTGACAGGCCAAGAGACCCAGTACTTC
TRBJ2-7 | TRBD2 | . | TRBV6-2/TRBV6-3 | CASSYSGTSGYEQYF | TGTGCCAGCAGTTACTCCGGGACTAGCGGCTACGAGCAGTACTTC